This T cell receptor (beta chain) is drawn from a study of T cell responses to AZD1222 COVID-19 vaccine. Profiling relied on immunoSEQ multiplex PCR, and the TCRdb table lists in-frame clones only, not all of them. In the table there are nearly 35,000 clones, roughly 74% of which are singletons. The V end was cut by 4 bases, the J end by 2 bases, with 14 bases between. Germline-derived CDR1 and CDR2 are KGHSH and LQKENI. The CDR3 runs to 15 residues. The clonotype originates from an adult who received the AZD1222 COVID-19 vaccine. The chain has TRBV18 and TRBJ2-5, with D unclear. Sample: peripheral blood, taken 28 days after the second AZD1222 dose. DNA for the CDR3: TGTGCCAGCTCACGGCCCCCGGGCAGTCAAGAGACCCAGTACTTC. This codes for CASSRPPGSQETQYF. The entire variable domain, with the rest obtained from reference TRBV18 and TRBJ2-5, is as follows: NAGVMQNPRHLVRRRGQEARLRCSPMKGHSHVYWYRQLPEEGLKFMVYLQKENIIDESGMPKERFSAEFPKEGPSILRIQQVVRGDSAAYFCASSRPPGSQETQYFGPGTRLLVL.